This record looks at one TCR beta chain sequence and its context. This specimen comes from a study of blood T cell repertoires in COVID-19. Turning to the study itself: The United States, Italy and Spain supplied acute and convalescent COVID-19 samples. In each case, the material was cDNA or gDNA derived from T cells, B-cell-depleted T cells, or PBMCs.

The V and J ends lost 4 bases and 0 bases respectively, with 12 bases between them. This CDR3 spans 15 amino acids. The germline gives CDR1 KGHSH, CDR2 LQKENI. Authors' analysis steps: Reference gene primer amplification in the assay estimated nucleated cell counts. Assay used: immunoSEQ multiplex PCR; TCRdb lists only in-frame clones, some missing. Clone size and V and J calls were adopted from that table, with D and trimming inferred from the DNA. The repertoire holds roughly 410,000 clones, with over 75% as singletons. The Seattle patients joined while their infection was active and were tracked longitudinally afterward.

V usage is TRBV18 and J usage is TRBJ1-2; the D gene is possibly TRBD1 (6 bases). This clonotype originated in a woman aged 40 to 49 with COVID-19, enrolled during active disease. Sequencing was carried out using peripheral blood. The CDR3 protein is CASSQDSYPNYGYTF. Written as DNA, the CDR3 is TGTGCCAGCTCACAGGACAGCTATCCTAACTATGGCTACACCTTC.